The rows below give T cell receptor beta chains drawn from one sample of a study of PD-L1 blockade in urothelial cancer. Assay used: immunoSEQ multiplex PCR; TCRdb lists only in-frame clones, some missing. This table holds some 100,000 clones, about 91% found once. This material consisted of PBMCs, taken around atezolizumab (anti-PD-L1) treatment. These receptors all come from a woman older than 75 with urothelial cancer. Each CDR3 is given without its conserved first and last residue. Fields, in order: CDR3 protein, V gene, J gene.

CDR3aa: SVVKHRSTGELF
v_gene: TRBV29-1
j_gene: TRBJ2-2

CDR3aa: ASSVGLAGELF
v_gene: TRBV9
j_gene: TRBJ2-2

CDR3aa: ASRASGAQETQY
v_gene: TRBV28
j_gene: TRBJ2-5

CDR3aa: ASSGGSSGANVLT
v_gene: TRBV10-1
j_gene: TRBJ2-6

CDR3aa: ASSPPRAATDTQY
v_gene: TRBV18
j_gene: TRBJ2-3

CDR3aa: ASSESIVNYGYT
v_gene: TRBV6-1
j_gene: TRBJ1-2

CDR3aa: ASSIVGLAGINEQF
v_gene: TRBV19
j_gene: TRBJ2-1

CDR3aa: ALNQGGTGELF
v_gene: TRBV30
j_gene: TRBJ2-2

CDR3aa: ASSLQGYQPQH
v_gene: TRBV19
j_gene: TRBJ1-5

CDR3aa: ASSPDRGDEKLF
v_gene: TRBV9
j_gene: TRBJ1-4

CDR3aa: ASSLRRGLFTDTQY
v_gene: TRBV5-6
j_gene: TRBJ2-3

CDR3aa: ASSKNTGTAGSSYT
v_gene: TRBV27
j_gene: TRBJ1-2

CDR3aa: TSSQDPGQAVHQPQH
v_gene: TRBV1
j_gene: TRBJ1-5

CDR3aa: ASSHATGGEETQY
v_gene: TRBV6-5
j_gene: TRBJ2-5

CDR3aa: AAGGADTQY
v_gene: TRBV7-6
j_gene: TRBJ2-3

CDR3aa: ASIKGVGNQPQH
v_gene: TRBV28
j_gene: TRBJ1-5

CDR3aa: ASSFQGDYGYT
v_gene: TRBV5-5
j_gene: TRBJ1-2

CDR3aa: ASSEGSGGFSGNTIY
v_gene: TRBV6-1
j_gene: TRBJ1-3

CDR3aa: ASSEATGVMPMVY
v_gene: TRBV6-1
j_gene: TRBJ2-3

CDR3aa: ASSLVPGQGSTDTQY
v_gene: TRBV5-6
j_gene: TRBJ2-3

CDR3aa: ASRPAGGPTYEQY
v_gene: TRBV6-5
j_gene: TRBJ2-7

CDR3aa: ASSPPSGANDFNEQF
v_gene: TRBV5-4
j_gene: TRBJ2-1

CDR3aa: ASSLGGGGDNEQF
v_gene: TRBV5-4
j_gene: TRBJ2-1

CDR3aa: ASSETGGNQPQH
v_gene: TRBV28
j_gene: TRBJ1-5

CDR3aa: ASRDFPGQGAYEQY
v_gene: TRBV2
j_gene: TRBJ2-7

CDR3aa: ASSLPRGETQY
v_gene: TRBV6-1
j_gene: TRBJ2-5

CDR3aa: ASRGGALAPDTQY
v_gene: TRBV28
j_gene: TRBJ2-3

CDR3aa: ASSLTSGSYEQY
v_gene: TRBV5-1
j_gene: TRBJ2-7

CDR3aa: ASSGDITYEQY
v_gene: TRBV9
j_gene: TRBJ2-7

CDR3aa: ASSGTNSNQPQH
v_gene: TRBV7-9
j_gene: TRBJ1-5

CDR3aa: AWSRGAAYEQY
v_gene: TRBV30
j_gene: TRBJ2-7

CDR3aa: ASSVLAAAGELF
v_gene: TRBV2
j_gene: TRBJ2-2

CDR3aa: ATSGLRGTEAF
v_gene: TRBV15
j_gene: TRBJ1-1

CDR3aa: ASSSQLAGERGEQF
v_gene: TRBV6-6
j_gene: TRBJ2-1

CDR3aa: AHGAGQRLYGYT
v_gene: TRBV6-1
j_gene: TRBJ1-2

CDR3aa: ASSLVVPGNGGYT
v_gene: TRBV7-9
j_gene: TRBJ1-2

CDR3aa: SVGENEQF
v_gene: TRBV29-1
j_gene: TRBJ2-1

CDR3aa: ASSLTSGSYEQY
v_gene: TRBV7-3
j_gene: TRBJ2-7

CDR3aa: ASSDSGTNLPDTQY
v_gene: TRBV6-4
j_gene: TRBJ2-3

CDR3aa: ASSLGLAGGPVVYNEQF
v_gene: TRBV7-9
j_gene: TRBJ2-1

CDR3aa: ASTTQGPGANVLT
v_gene: TRBV28
j_gene: TRBJ2-6

CDR3aa: ASSEGTGPYEQY
v_gene: TRBV2
j_gene: TRBJ2-7

CDR3aa: ASTHRTGGEETQY
v_gene: TRBV23-1
j_gene: TRBJ2-5

CDR3aa: AISESAREQF
v_gene: TRBV10-3
j_gene: TRBJ2-1

CDR3aa: ASGPTGRTEAF
v_gene: TRBV27
j_gene: TRBJ1-1

CDR3aa: ASSLDNGSRNEQY
v_gene: TRBV7-2
j_gene: TRBJ2-7

CDR3aa: ASSFSNSPLH
v_gene: TRBV28
j_gene: TRBJ1-6

CDR3aa: ASSLTPGDRGTEAF
v_gene: TRBV28
j_gene: TRBJ1-1

CDR3aa: ASSSGGGNTEAF
v_gene: TRBV5-1
j_gene: TRBJ1-1

CDR3aa: ASSIGPGTNTGELF
v_gene: TRBV19
j_gene: TRBJ2-2

CDR3aa: ASSMKGLAGGVNEQF
v_gene: TRBV19
j_gene: TRBJ2-1

CDR3aa: ASSLGTSGGLDTQY
v_gene: TRBV5-1
j_gene: TRBJ2-3

CDR3aa: ASSPVGQGAFKNGYT
v_gene: TRBV5-1
j_gene: TRBJ1-2

CDR3aa: ASSEFQAGGFPDTQY
v_gene: TRBV25-1
j_gene: TRBJ2-3

CDR3aa: ASSVDSFPYNEQF
v_gene: TRBV9
j_gene: TRBJ2-1

CDR3aa: ASNLQGATGPQH
v_gene: TRBV28
j_gene: TRBJ1-5

CDR3aa: ASSPQRISTDTQY
v_gene: TRBV7-9
j_gene: TRBJ2-3

CDR3aa: ASSLVAQETQY
v_gene: TRBV5-4
j_gene: TRBJ2-5

CDR3aa: ASRFPGENYGYT
v_gene: TRBV5-1
j_gene: TRBJ1-2